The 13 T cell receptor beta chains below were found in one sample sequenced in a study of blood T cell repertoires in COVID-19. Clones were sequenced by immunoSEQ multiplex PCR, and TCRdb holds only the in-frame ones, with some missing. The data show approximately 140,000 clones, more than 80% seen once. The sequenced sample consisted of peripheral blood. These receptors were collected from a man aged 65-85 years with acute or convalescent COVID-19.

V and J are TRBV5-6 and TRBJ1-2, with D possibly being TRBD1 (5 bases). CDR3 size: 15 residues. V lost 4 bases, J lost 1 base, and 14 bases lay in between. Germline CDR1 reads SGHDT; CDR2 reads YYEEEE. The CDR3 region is CASSPGQTINYGYTF. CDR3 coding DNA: TGTGCCAGCAGCCCAGGACAAACTATTAACTATGGCTACACCTTC.

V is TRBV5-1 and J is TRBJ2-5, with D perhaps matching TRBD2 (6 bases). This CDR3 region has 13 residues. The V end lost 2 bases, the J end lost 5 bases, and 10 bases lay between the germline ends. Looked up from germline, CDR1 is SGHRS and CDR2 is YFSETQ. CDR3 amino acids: CASSLAGLETQYF. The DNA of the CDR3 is TGCGCCAGCAGCTTAGCGGGCTTGGAGACCCAGTACTTC.

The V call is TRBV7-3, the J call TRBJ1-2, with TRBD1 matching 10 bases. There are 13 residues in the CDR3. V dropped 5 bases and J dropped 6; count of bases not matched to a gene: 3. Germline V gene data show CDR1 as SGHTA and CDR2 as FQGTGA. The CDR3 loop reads CASSTGTGDGYTF. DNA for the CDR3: TGTGCCAGCAGCACTGGGACAGGGGATGGCTACACCTTC.

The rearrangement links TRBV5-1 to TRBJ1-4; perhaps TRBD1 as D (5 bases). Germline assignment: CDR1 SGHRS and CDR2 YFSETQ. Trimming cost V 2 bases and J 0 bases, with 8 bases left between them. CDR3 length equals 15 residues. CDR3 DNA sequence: TGCGCCAGCAGCTTCGACAGCACAACTAATGAAAAACTGTTTTTT. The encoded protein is CASSFDSTTNEKLFF.

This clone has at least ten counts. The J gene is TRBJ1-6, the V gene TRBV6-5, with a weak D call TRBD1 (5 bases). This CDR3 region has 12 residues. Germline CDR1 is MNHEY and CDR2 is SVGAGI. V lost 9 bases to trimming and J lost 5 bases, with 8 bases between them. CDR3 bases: TGTGCCAGTCGGGGGAATAATTCACCCCTCCACTTT. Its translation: CASRGNNSPLHF.

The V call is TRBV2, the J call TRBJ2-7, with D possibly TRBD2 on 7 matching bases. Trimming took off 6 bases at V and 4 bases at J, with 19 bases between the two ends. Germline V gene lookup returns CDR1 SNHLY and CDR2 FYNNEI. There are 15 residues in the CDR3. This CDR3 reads CASSPTGGRNYEQYF. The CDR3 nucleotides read TGTGCCAGCAGCCCAACCGGGGGGCGGAATTACGAGCAGTACTTC.

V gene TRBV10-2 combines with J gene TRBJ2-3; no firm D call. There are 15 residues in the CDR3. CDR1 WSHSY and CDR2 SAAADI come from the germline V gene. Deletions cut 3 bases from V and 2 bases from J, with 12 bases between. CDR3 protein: CASSDSAALTDTQYF. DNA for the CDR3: TGCGCCAGCAGTGATTCTGCGGCTCTCACAGATACGCAGTATTTT.

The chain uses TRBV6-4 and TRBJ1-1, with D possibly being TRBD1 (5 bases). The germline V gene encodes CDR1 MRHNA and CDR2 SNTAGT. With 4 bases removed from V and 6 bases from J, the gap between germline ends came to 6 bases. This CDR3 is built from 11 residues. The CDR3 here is CASSGGAEAFF. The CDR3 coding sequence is TGTGCCAGCAGTGGGGGGGCTGAAGCTTTCTTT.

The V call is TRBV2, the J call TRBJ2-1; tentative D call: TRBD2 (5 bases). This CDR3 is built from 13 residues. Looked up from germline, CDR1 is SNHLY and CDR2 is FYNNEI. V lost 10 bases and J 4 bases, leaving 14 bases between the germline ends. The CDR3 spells CAIRGSRYNEQFF. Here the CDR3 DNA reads TGTGCCATCCGGGGTAGCCGGTACAATGAGCAGTTCTTC.

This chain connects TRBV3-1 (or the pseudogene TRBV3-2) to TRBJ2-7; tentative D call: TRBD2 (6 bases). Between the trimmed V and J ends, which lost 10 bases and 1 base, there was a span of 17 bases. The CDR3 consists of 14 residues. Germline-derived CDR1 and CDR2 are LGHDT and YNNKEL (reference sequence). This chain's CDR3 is CANRGTGPSYEQYF. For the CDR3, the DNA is TGTGCCAACCGTGGGACTGGTCCATCCTACGAGCAGTACTTC.

Here the CDR3 DNA reads TGCGCCAGCAGCGAGGGGGTAAGGGACACCATATATTTT. Protein sequence: CASSEGVRDTIYF. The chain couples TRBV4-1 to TRBJ1-3, with a possible D match to TRBD1 (6 bases). The V gene lost 5 bases and the J gene lost 8 bases, with 13 bases spanning the gap. This CDR3 has 13 residues. The germline gives CDR1 MGHRA, CDR2 YSYEKL.

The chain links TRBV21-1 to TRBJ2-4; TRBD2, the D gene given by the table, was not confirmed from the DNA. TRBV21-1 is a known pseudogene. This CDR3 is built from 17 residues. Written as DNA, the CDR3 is TGTGCCAGCAGCGTAAACGGTCCTCTCCTAGCCAAAAACATTCAGTACTTC. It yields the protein CASSVNGPLLAKNIQYF.

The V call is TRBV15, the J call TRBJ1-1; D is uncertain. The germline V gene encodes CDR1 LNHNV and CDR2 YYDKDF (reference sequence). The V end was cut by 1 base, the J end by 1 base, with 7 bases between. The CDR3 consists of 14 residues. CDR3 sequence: CATSRGGANTEAFF. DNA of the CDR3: TGTGCCACCAGCAGAGGGGGAGCGAACACTGAAGCTTTCTTT.